A single sample gave rise to the 8 T cell receptor beta chains below, sequenced in a study of resident and recirculating memory T cells in vitiligo. Profiled with immunoSEQ multiplex PCR; TCRdb holds only in-frame clones, not every one. This sample yields 39,000 or so clones, of which roughly 91% are seen a single time; 4.5% belongs to the top ten. Sequencing was performed on blood. The receptors come from a male donor with vitiligo.

This CDR3 reads CASSLTGRSETQYF. The CDR3 DNA reads TGTGCCAGCAGTTTGACAGGGCGATCGGAGACCCAGTACTTC. V is TRBV27 and J is TRBJ2-5; TRBD1 aligns across 7 bases. The CDR3 is 14 residues long. CDR1 is MNHEY and CDR2 is SMNVEV in the germline V gene (reference sequence). The ends lost 3 bases at V and 5 bases at J; junction bases unmatched: 6.

The chain has TRBV20-1 and TRBJ2-4; D possibly corresponds to TRBD1 (5 bases). The length of the CDR3 is 10 residues. The germline V gene has CDR1 DFQATT and CDR2 SNEGSKA (reference sequence). CDR3 sequence (DNA): TGCAGCGAATACAGGAACATTCAGTACTTC. It yields the protein CSEYRNIQYF.

This chain joins TRBV6-1 and TRBJ2-5; possible D gene TRBD2, 5 bases. V lost 1 base and J 4 bases, leaving 13 bases between the germline ends. CDR3 size: 15 residues. Germline V gives CDR1 MNHNS, CDR2 SASEGT. CDR3 in amino acids: CASSEVPSAGETQYF. The CDR3 DNA is TGTGCCAGCAGTGAAGTTCCTTCTGCGGGAGAGACCCAGTACTTC.

This clone was counted once. J is TRBJ1-5 and V is TRBV6-5; 8 positions agree with TRBD1. CDR1 MNHEY and CDR2 SVGAGI come from the germline V gene. After removal of 7 bases from V and 6 bases from J, the junction contained 11 bases not matched to a gene. The CDR3 runs to 15 residues. The CDR3 sequence is CASKETGGIGQPQHF. DNA of the CDR3: TGTGCCAGCAAAGAAACAGGGGGTATCGGTCAGCCCCAGCATTTT.

This clone came up once. The V gene is TRBV27, the J gene TRBJ2-1; a weak D match, TRBD2 (6 bases). The V end lost 2 bases, the J end lost 6 bases, and 11 bases lay between the germline ends. CDR1 is MNHEY, CDR2 SMNVEV, per germline (reference sequence). This CDR3 is built from 14 residues. In DNA form, the CDR3 reads TGTGCCAGCAGTTTAGCGGGACCCCGCAATGAGCAGTTCTTC. Protein sequence: CASSLAGPRNEQFF.

V gene TRBV29-1 combines with J gene TRBJ2-7; perhaps TRBD1 as D (5 bases). V dropped 5 bases and J dropped 5 bases, with 10 bases sitting between them. CDR3 length: 11 residues. Germline V lookup: CDR1 SQVTM, CDR2 ANQGSEA. CDR3 in amino acids: CSVWGSDEQYF. The CDR3 DNA reads TGCAGCGTTTGGGGCTCGGACGAGCAGTACTTC.

The rearrangement uses TRBV7-9 and TRBJ2-2; a possible D gene is TRBD1 (5 bases). The germline V gene encodes CDR1 SEHNR and CDR2 FQNEAQ (reference sequence). V dropped 1 base and J dropped 6 bases, with 12 bases sitting between them. This CDR3 has 15 residues. CDR3 in DNA: TGTGCCAGCAGCTTAGAGGGGCGTGGGCCCGGGGAGCTGTTTTTT. It codes for CASSLEGRGPGELFF.

The rearrangement links TRBV27 to TRBJ2-5; tentative D call: TRBD2 (6 bases). Germline CDR1 and CDR2: MNHEY and SMNVEV (reference sequence). The CDR3 is 14 residues long. Trimming took off 4 bases at V and 5 bases at J, with 14 bases between the two ends. CDR3 coding DNA: TGTGCCAGCAGTTACGGACTAACGTGGGAGACCCAGTACTTC. This encodes CASSYGLTWETQYF.